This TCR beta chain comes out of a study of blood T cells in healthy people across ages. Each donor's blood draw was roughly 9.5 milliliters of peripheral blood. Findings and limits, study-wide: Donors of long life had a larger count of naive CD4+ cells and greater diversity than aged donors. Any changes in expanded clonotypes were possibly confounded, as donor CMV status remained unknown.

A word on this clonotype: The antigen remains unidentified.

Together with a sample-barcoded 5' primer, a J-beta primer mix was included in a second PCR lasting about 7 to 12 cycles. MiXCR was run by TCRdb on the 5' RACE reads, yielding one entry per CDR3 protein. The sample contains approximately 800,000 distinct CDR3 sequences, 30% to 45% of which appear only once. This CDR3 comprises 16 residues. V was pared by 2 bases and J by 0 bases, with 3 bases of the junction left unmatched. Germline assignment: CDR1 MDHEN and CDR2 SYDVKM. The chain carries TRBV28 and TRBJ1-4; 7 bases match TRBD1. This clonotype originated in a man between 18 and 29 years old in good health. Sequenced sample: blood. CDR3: CASSLPDRTTNEKLFF. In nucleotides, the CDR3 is TGTGCCAGCAGTTTACCGGACAGGACAACTAATGAAAAACTGTTTTTT.